The source of this TCR beta chain is a study of technical replicates of blood from a few donors (dated by TCRdb to the late 2010s). As for this clone: This receptor's antigen is unknown. No much larger clone exists at a distance of one base, and base qualities are not known.

The receptor library was made with the immunoSEQ multiplex PCR assay. What TCRdb holds here is the immuneACCESS table cut down to in-frame rearrangements. Part of the clones is not present; checked against another copy, under half of the missing clones reflect an unresolved V gene, and the others are unexplained. The sample contains about 75,000 clones, 92% of them found a single time. 0.35% to 0.45% of the sample comes from the top ten. Sequences MNHNY (CDR1) and SVGAGI (CDR2) are obtained from the germline V gene (reference sequence). From the cysteine up to the phenylalanine, the CDR3 has a length of 15 residues. Just CDR3 DNA is preserved here, 45 bases in frame from base 1. At the junction V is shortened by 6 bases and J by 0 bases, with 11 bases in between.

This receptor chain uses TRBV6-6 and TRBJ1-4; TRBD1 is a possible D gene, resting on 5 matching bases. The TCR sequence derives from a human donor in good health. Sequencing input: T cells isolated from PBMCs. The DNA sequence follows: TGTGCCAGCAGCTTGAGACAGACAACTAATGAAAAACTGTTTTTT. The encoded protein is CASSLRQTTNEKLFF.